What follows are 12 T cell receptor beta chains derived from one specimen sequenced in a study of blood T cells in healthy people across ages. With a J-beta primer mix and a sample-barcoded 5' primer, a second PCR ran about 7 to 12 cycles. From the 5' RACE reads, TCRdb called clonotypes with MiXCR, one entry per CDR3 protein. The table lists about 640,000 distinct CDR3 sequences, roughly 58% of them singletons. Material for sequencing was blood. Receptors were obtained from a man aged 55 to 70 in good health.

The chain is built from TRBV3-1 and TRBJ2-1, with a tentative D call TRBD2 (6 bases). V lost 0 bases, J lost 7 bases, and 16 bases lay in between. Germline V gene sequence: CDR1 LGHDT, CDR2 YNNKEL (reference sequence). The CDR3 spans 16 residues. The CDR3 sequence: CASSQDHGGVENEQFF. The CDR3 DNA sequence: TGTGCCAGCAGCCAAGATCACGGCGGGGTGGAGAATGAGCAGTTCTTC.

V gene TRBV4-3 combines with J gene TRBJ2-4; the match to TRBD1 covers 8 bases. Germline V lookup: CDR1 LGHNA, CDR2 YSLEER. After removal of 0 bases from V and 9 bases from J, the junction contained 10 bases not matched to a gene. The CDR3 length is 16 residues. This CDR3 reads CASSQDWAGGLGIQYF. Written as DNA, the CDR3 is TGCGCCAGCAGCCAAGACTGGGCAGGGGGCCTTGGCATTCAGTACTTC.

This rearrangement joins TRBV5-6 to TRBJ2-6; 11 positions agree with TRBD2. J lost 3 bases, V lost 2 bases, and 4 bases had no gene match. Germline CDR1 reads SGHDT; CDR2 reads YYEEEE. CDR3 size: 17 residues. The CDR3 DNA follows: TGTGCCAGCAGCTTCCCCACTAGCGGGGGTGGGGCCAACGTCCTGACTTTC. Its translation: CASSFPTSGGGANVLTF.

This clonotype was seen a handful of times. The rearrangement joins TRBV20-1 to TRBJ2-7; 11 bases match TRBD2. Germline V gives CDR1 DFQATT, CDR2 SNEGSKA (reference sequence). This CDR3 spans 14 amino acids. V trimming: 5 bases; J trimming: 4 bases; junction bases outside the gene matches: 7. The CDR3 sequence: CSAEAGTSGYEQYF. The CDR3 DNA reads as TGCAGTGCTGAGGCCGGGACTAGCGGATACGAGCAGTACTTC.

The CDR3 region is CASSLFVGQGASYGYTF. In DNA, the CDR3 is TGCGCCAGCAGCTTGTTCGTTGGGCAGGGGGCGTCCTATGGCTACACCTTC. V and J are TRBV5-1 and TRBJ1-2; 8 bases map to TRBD1. The CDR3 loop spans 17 amino acids. Germline V gene sequence: CDR1 SGHRS, CDR2 YFSETQ. J gave up 4 bases and V 1 base, and 12 bases lay outside the gene matches.

This clonotype was seen only once. This may be a read error: a much more frequent sequence differs by one nucleotide. The gene calls are TRBV3-1 and TRBJ1-1, with D possibly matching TRBD1 (6 bases). CDR3 length equals 15 residues. The germline V gene has CDR1 LGHDT and CDR2 YNNKEL (reference sequence). CDR3 coding DNA: TGTGCCAGCGGCCAAGAAGGGGGTTTTGGCACTGAAGCTTTCTTT. Protein sequence: CASGQEGGFGTEAFF. Together with reference TRBV3-1 and TRBJ1-1, the CDR3 gives the full variable domain: DTAVSQTPKYLVTQMGNDKSIKCEQNLGHDTMYWYKQDSKKFLKIMFSYNNKELIINETVPNRFSPKSPDKAHLNLHINSLELGDSAVYFCASGQEGGFGTEAFFGQGTRLTVV.

The V and J genes are TRBV24-1 and TRBJ1-5, with D possibly matching TRBD1 (5 bases). Deletions cut 3 bases from V and 6 bases from J, with 17 bases between. Germline V lookup: CDR1 KGHDR, CDR2 SFDVKD. This CDR3 has 16 residues. The CDR3 region has the DNA TGTGCCACCAGTGATGCCGGGACCCGATGGGGTCAGCCCCAGCATTTT. This translates into CATSDAGTRWGQPQHF.

This clonotype appeared many times. The chain joins TRBV7-9 to TRBJ2-5, with D possibly being TRBD1 (6 bases). Deletions cut 5 bases from V and 3 bases from J, with 10 bases between. The CDR3 extends over 13 amino acids. The germline gives CDR1 SEHNR, CDR2 FQNEAQ (reference sequence). CDR3 in amino acids: CASSITGKETQYF. In nucleotides, the CDR3 is TGTGCCAGCAGCATCACAGGGAAAGAGACCCAGTACTTC.

The chain recombines TRBV9 with TRBJ2-3, with 11 bases identical to TRBD2. V dropped 0 bases and J dropped 0; count of bases not matched to a gene: 6. Germline CDR1 and CDR2: SGDLS and YYNGEE. CDR3 length: 18 amino acids. CDR3 in amino acids: CASSVEGLAAPSTDTQYF. In DNA form, the CDR3 reads TGTGCCAGCAGCGTAGAGGGACTAGCGGCTCCTAGCACAGATACGCAGTATTTT.

The chain has TRBV20-1 and TRBJ1-2; TRBD1 matches at 8 bases. The CDR3 extends over 15 amino acids. Germline V CDR1 and CDR2: DFQATT, SNEGSKA (reference sequence). Unmatched junction bases numbered 8, after V lost 3 bases and J lost 2 bases. This CDR3 reads CSASTGQGWNYGYTF. The CDR3 DNA sequence: TGCAGTGCTAGTACAGGACAGGGTTGGAACTATGGCTACACCTTC.

This clonotype was detected a few times. This chain links TRBV11-2 with TRBJ2-5, with 7 bases matching TRBD1. Germline loops: CDR1 SGHAT, CDR2 FQNNGV. The CDR3 covers 15 residues. The junction had 7 bases not matched to a gene; V was cut back by 1 base and J by 5 bases. The CDR3, as DNA: TGTGCCAGCAGCTTAGCGACAGGGAGTCTGGAGACCCAGTACTTC. It is translated as CASSLATGSLETQYF.

About this clonotype: One end of the junction is discordant with germline, which a read error may explain. V is TRBV5-8 and J is TRBJ2-5; D is perhaps TRBD1 (5 bases). The better agreement between TRBJ2-7 and the DNA end casts doubt on the J call. Germline V gives CDR1 SGHTS, CDR2 YDEGEE. CDR3 length: 13 residues. CDR3 sequence reads: CATSSSQGGEQYF. In DNA, the CDR3 is TGTGCCACCAGCTCGTCCCAGGGTGGCGAGCAGTACTTC.